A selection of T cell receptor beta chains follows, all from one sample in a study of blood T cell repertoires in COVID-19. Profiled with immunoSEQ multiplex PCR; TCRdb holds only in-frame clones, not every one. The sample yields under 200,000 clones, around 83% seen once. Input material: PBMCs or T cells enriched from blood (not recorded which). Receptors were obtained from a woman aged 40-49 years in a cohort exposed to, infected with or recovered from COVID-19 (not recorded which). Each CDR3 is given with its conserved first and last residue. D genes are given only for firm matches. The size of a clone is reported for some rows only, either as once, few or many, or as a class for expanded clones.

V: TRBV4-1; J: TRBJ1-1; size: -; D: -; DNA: TGCGCCAGCAGCCAAGCCGCACTTGGGGAGGTCACTGAAGCTTTCTTT; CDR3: CASSQAALGEVTEAFF
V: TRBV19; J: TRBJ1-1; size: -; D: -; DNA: TGTGCCAGTAGTTCGGGGGGGTATCGCGCTTTCTTT; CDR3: CASSSGGYRAFF
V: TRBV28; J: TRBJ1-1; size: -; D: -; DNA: TGTGCCAGCAGCCACAGGGCGTCGGACACTGAAGCTTTCTTT; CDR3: CASSHRASDTEAFF
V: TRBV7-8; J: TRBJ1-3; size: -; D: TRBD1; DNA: TGTGCCAGCAGCCCCCGGACAGTGAGGGGGCCTGGAAACACCATATATTTT; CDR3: CASSPRTVRGPGNTIYF
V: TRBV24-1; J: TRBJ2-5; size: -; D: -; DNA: TGTGCCACCAGTGATTATACAGCCCAAGAGACCCAGTACTTC; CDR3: CATSDYTAQETQYF
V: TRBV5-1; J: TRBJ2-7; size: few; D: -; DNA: TGCGCCAGCAGCCCCACTCCCATCCGCGAGCAGTACTTC; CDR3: CASSPTPIREQYF
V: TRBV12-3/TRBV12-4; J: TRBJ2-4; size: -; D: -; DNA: TGTGCCAGCAGTAGAGGGGCCAAAAACATTCAGTACTTC; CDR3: CASSRGAKNIQYF
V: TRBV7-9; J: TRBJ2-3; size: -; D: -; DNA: TGTGCCAGCAGCAGCGACCGCACAGATACGCAGTATTTT; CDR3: CASSSDRTDTQYF
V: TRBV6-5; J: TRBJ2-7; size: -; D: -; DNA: TGTGCCAGCAGCGATAGGGGAGGCTCCTACGAGCAGTACTTC; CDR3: CASSDRGGSYEQYF
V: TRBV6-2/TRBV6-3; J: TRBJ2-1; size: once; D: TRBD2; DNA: TGTGCCAGCAGCCCAAGGACTAGCGGGAGTAGTTACAATGAGCAGTTCTTC; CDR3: CASSPRTSGSSYNEQFF
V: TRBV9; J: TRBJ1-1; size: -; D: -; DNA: TGTGCCAGCAGCGGAACCGTCGGGGGAAAGGCTGAAGCTTTCTTT; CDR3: CASSGTVGGKAEAFF
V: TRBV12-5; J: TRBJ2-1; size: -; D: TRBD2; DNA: TGTGCTAGTGGTTTGGAGACTAGCCCCAATGAGCAGTTCTTC; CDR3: CASGLETSPNEQFF
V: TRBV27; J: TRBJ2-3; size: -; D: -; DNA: TGTGCCAGCAGTTTATCGGCGGGGAGTGGGGCAGATACGCAGTATTTT; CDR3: CASSLSAGSGADTQYF
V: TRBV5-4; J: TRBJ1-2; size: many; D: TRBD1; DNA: TGTGCCAGCAGCTTCAGAGGACAGGGGAGGTGGGGCTACACCTTC; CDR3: CASSFRGQGRWGYTF
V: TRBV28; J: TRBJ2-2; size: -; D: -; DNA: TGTGCCAGCAGATCCGGAGCGAACACCGGGGAGCTGTTTTTT; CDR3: CASRSGANTGELFF
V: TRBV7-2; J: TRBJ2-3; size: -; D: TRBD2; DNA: TGTGCCAGCAGCCAGACTAGCGGGTCCAAGTATTTT; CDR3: CASSQTSGSKYF
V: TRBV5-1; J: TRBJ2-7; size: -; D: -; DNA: TGCGCCAGCAGCTTGGATCCAGGTCTCTACGAGCAGTACTTC; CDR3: CASSLDPGLYEQYF
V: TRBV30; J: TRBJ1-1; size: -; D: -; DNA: TGTGCCTGGAGTGGACAGTTGAACACTGAAGCTTTCTTT; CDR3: CAWSGQLNTEAFF
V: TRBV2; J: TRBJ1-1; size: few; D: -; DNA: TGTGCCAGCCGGGGTGGGCGTGACACTGAAGCTTTCTTT; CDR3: CASRGGRDTEAFF
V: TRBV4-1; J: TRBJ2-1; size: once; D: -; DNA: TGCGCCAGCAGCCAAGAAAGTTGGCGGGGTGGAGAGCAGTTCTTC; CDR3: CASSQESWRGGEQFF
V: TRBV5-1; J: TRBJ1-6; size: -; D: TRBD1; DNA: TGCGCCAGCAGCGCGGACAGGGGCTCTTATAATTCACCCCTCCACTTT; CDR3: CASSADRGSYNSPLHF
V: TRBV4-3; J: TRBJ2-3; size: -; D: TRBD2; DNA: TGCGCCAGCAGCCAAGATGGGCTAGCGGGAGGGCCGCGGGGGGATACGCAGTATTTT; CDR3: CASSQDGLAGGPRGDTQYF
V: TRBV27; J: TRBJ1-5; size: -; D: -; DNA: TGTGCCAGCAGTCCCCTCAGGCTTAAAAGCAATCAGCCCCAGCATTTT; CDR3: CASSPLRLKSNQPQHF
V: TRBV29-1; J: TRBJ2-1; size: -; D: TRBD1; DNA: TGCAGCGTTAAACTTTATGGACAGGGGGTCTCCCCTTACAATGAGCAGTTCTTC; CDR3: CSVKLYGQGVSPYNEQFF
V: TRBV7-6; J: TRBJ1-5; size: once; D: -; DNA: TGTGCCAGCAGCCCAGGACAGTATAGCAATCAGCCCCAGCATTTT; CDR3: CASSPGQYSNQPQHF
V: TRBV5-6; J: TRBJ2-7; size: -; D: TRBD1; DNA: TGTGCCAGCAGCTTAGTGGGACAGGGCTACGAGCAGTACTTC; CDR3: CASSLVGQGYEQYF
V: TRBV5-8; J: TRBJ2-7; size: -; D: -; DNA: TGTGCCAGCAGCTTTACAGGGTTTTTTGGCTCCTACGAGCAGTACTTC; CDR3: CASSFTGFFGSYEQYF
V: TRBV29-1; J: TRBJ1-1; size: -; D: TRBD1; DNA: TGCAGCGTTGTCCCCCAGGGGGCTTTTATGAACACTGAAGCTTTCTTT; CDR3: CSVVPQGAFMNTEAFF
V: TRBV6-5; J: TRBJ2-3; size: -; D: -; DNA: TGTGCCAGCAGTTACTCCGCGGCAGATACGCAGTATTTT; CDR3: CASSYSAADTQYF
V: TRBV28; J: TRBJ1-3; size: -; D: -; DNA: TGTGCCAGCAGTCCCCGCCGGTCCTCTGGAAACACCATATATTTT; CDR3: CASSPRRSSGNTIYF
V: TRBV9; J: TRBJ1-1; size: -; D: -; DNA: TGTGCCAGCAGCGTAGACCAAGCGTACACTGAAGCTTTCTTT; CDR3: CASSVDQAYTEAFF
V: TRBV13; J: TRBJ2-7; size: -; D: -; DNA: TGTGCCAGCAGCTTAGCGGGGCGGGATATCGAGCAGTACTTC; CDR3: CASSLAGRDIEQYF